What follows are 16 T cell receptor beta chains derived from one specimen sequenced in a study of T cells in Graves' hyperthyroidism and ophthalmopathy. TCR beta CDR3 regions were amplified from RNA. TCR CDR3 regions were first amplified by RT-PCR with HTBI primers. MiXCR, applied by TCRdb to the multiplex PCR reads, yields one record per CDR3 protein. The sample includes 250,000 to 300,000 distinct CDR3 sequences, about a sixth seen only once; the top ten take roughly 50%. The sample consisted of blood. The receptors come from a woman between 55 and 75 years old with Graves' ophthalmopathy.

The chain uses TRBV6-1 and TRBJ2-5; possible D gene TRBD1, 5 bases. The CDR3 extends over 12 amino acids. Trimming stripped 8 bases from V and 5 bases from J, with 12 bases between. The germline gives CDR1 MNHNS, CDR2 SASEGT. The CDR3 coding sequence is TGTGCCAGCGGGGCAGGGTGGGAGACCCAGTACTTC. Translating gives CASGAGWETQYF.

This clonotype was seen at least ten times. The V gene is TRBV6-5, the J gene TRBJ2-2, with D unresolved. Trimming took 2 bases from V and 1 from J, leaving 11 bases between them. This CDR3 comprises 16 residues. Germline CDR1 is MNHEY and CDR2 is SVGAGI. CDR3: CASSYLSTLNTGELFF. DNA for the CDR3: TGTGCCAGCAGTTACCTCTCTACACTGAACACCGGGGAGCTGTTTTTT.

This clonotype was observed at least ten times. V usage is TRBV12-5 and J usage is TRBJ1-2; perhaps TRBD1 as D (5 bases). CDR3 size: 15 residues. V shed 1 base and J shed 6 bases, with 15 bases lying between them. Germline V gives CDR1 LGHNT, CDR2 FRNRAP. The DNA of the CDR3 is TGTGCTAGTGGTTTGGCGGAAGGGGCGAGCCATGGCTACACCTTC. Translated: CASGLAEGASHGYTF.

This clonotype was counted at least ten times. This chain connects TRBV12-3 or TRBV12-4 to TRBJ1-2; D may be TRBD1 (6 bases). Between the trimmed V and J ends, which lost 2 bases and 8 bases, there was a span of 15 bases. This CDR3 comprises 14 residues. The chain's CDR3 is CASSLRGSGGGYTF. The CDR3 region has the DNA TGTGCCAGCAGTTTAAGAGGCTCGGGGGGCGGCTACACCTTC.

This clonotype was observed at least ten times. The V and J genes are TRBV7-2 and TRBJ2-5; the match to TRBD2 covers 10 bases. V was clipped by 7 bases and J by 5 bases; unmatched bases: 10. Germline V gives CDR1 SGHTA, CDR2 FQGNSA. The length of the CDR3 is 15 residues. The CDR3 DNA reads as TGTGCCAGCACCATGGTTGGGACTAGCGAGGAGACCCAGTACTTC. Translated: CASTMVGTSEETQYF.

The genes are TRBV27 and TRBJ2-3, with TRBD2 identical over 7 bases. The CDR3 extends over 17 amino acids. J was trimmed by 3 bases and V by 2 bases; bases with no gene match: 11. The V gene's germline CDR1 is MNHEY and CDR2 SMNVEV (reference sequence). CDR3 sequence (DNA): TGTGCCAGCAGTTTACTGGGACTATCTCTGGCAACAGATACGCAGTATTTT. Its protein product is CASSLLGLSLATDTQYF.

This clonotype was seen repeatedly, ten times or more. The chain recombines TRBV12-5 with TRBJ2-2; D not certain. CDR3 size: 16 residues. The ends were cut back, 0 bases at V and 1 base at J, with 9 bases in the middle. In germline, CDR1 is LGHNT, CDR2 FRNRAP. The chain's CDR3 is CASGLVLDRNTGELFF. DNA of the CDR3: TGTGCTAGTGGTTTGGTATTGGACCGGAACACCGGGGAGCTGTTTTTT.

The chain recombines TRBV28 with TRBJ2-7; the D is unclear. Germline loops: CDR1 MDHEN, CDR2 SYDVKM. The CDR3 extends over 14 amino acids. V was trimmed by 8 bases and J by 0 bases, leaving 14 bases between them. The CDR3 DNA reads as TGTGCCAGCGGCCACACCACGGGCTCCTACGAGCAGTACTTC. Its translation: CASGHTTGSYEQYF.

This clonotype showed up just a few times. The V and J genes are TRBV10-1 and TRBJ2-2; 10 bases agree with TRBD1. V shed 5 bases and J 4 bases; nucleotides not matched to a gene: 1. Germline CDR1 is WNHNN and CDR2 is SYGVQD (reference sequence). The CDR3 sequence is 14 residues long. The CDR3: CASSRDRGTGELFF. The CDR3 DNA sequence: TGCGCCAGCAGTCGGGACAGGGGCACCGGGGAGCTGTTTTTT.

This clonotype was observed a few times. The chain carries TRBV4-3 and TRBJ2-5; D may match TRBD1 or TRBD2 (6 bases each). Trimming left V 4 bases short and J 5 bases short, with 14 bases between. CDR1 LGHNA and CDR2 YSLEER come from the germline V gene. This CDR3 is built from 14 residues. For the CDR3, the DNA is TGCGCCAGCAGCCCAGAACCGGGGGCGGAGACCCAGTACTTC. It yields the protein CASSPEPGAETQYF.

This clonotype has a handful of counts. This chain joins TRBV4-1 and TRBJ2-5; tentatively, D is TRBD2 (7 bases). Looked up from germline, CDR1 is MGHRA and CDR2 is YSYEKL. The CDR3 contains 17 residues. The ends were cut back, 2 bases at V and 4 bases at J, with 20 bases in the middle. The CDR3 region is CASSQYVWRGGGETQYF. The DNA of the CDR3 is TGCGCCAGCAGCCAATACGTGTGGCGGGGAGGGGGAGAGACCCAGTACTTC.

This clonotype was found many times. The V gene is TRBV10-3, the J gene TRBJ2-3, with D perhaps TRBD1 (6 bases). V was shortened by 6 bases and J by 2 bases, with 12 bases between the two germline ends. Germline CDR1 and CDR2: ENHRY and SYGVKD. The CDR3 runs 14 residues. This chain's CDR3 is CAIRTDRTTDTQYF. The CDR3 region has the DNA TGTGCCATCAGGACTGACAGGACCACAGATACGCAGTATTTT.

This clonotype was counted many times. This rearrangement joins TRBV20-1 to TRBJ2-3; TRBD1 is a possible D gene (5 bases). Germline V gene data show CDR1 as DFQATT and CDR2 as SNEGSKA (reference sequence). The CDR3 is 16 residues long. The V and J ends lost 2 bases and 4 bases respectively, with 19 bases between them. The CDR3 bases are TGCAGTGCTAGACCCAGGGCAGGCGATGGCGCAGATACGCAGTATTTT. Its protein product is CSARPRAGDGADTQYF.

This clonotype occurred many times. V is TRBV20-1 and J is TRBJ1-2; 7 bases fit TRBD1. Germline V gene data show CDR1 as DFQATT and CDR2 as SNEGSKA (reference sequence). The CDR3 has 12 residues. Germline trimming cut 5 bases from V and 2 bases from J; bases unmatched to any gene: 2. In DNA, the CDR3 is TGCAGTGCTTCACAGGGGAACTATGGCTACACCTTC. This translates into CSASQGNYGYTF.

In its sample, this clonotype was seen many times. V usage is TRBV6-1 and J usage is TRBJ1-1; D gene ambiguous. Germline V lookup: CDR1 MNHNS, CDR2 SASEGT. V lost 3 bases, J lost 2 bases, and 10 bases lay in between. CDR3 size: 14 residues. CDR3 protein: CASSESQINTEAFF. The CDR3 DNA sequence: TGTGCCAGCAGTGAGAGTCAAATCAACACTGAAGCTTTCTTT.

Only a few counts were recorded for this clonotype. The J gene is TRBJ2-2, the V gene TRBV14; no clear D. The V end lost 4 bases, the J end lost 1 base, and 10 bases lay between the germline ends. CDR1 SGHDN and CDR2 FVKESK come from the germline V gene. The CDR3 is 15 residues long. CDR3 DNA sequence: TGTGCCAGCAGCCCTATAGGCCAGAACACCGGGGAGCTGTTTTTT. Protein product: CASSPIGQNTGELFF. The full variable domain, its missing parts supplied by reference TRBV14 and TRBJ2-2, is EAGVTQFPSHSVIEKGQTVTLRCDPISGHDNLYWYRRVMGKEIKFLLHFVKESKQDESGMPNNRFLAERTGGTYSTLKVQPAELEDSGVYFCASSPIGQNTGELFFGEGSRLTVL.